Below, 17 T cell receptor beta chains from the same sample are listed, as sequenced in a study of CD8+ T cells in alopecia areata (dated by TCRdb to between 2018 and 2020). Receptor amplification or capture employed the immunoSEQ multiplex PCR assay. To provide template for TCR sequencing, every sample had RNA extracted and reverse transcribed into cDNA. In its TCRdb copy, this immuneACCESS table keeps in-frame sequences only and misses some clones. Where compared with another copy, unresolved V genes explain less than half of these, and the others have no known cause. Recorded for this sample are around 100,000 clones; around 84% of them occurred a single time. The ten largest clones capture around 10% of the sample. Explained via the paper, the treatment or condition label denotes: oral pan-JAK inhibitor, 5-10 mg twice daily. Sequenced here: CD8+ T cells sorted from blood, sampled at approximately week 30, from a patient treated with tofacitinib. These receptors all stem from a human donor with alopecia areata.

The rearrangement links TRBV11-2 to TRBJ2-2; no definite D call. V gave up 1 base and J gave up 1 base, with 19 bases separating them. Looked up from germline, CDR1 is SGHAT and CDR2 is FQNNGV. The CDR3 covers 19 residues. In DNA form, the CDR3 reads TGTGCCAGCAGCTTAGTCCCCCAGTGGGTGGACCTGAACACCGGGGAGCTGTTTTTT. Protein sequence: CASSLVPQWVDLNTGELFF.

The V and J genes are TRBV7-2 and TRBJ2-1, with 13 positions matching TRBD2. After removal of 6 bases from V and 0 bases from J, the junction contained 2 bases not matched to a gene. Germline CDR1 SGHTA, CDR2 FQGNSA. The CDR3 runs 16 residues. The CDR3 DNA follows: TGTGCCAGCAGGACTAGCGGGAGGTCCTCCTACAATGAGCAGTTCTTC. Translated: CASRTSGRSSYNEQFF. The whole variable domain, filled in from reference TRBV7-2 and TRBJ2-1, reads GAGVSQSPSNKVTEKGKDVELRCDPISGHTALYWYRQSLGQGLEFLIYFQGNSAPDKSGLPSDRFSAERTGGSVSTLTIQRTQQEDSAVYLCASRTSGRSSYNEQFFGPGTRLTVL.

J is TRBJ2-7 and V is TRBV5-5; the D gene could be TRBD1 or TRBD2 (5 bases each). Germline V CDR1 and CDR2: SGHKS, YYEKEE (reference sequence). The CDR3 length is 13 residues. Trimming removed 4 bases from V and 2 bases from J, with 10 bases in between. The CDR3 DNA reads TGTGCCAGCAGCGGGGGACGGACCTACGAGCAGTACTTC. Its protein product is CASSGGRTYEQYF. Based on the CDR3 plus reference TRBV5-5 and TRBJ2-7, the full variable domain is DAGVTQSPTHLIKTRGQQVTLRCSPISGHKSVSWYQQVLGQGPQFIFQYYEKEERGRGNFPDRFSARQFPNYSSELNVNALLLGDSALYLCASSGGRTYEQYFGPGTRLTVT.

In its sample, this clone was seen once. V and J are TRBV7-2 and TRBJ2-3; 7 positions match TRBD2. From germline, CDR1 is SGHTA and CDR2 FQGNSA. The CDR3 has 17 amino acids. V lost 4 bases to trimming and J lost 3 bases; unmatched junction nucleotides: 13. Written as DNA, the CDR3 is TGTGCCAGCAGCTGGATACTAGCGCCGGTGGGGACAGATACGCAGTATTTT. This codes for CASSWILAPVGTDTQYF.

The V and J genes are TRBV2 and TRBJ1-4; D is possibly TRBD1 (6 bases). Trimming removed 10 bases at V and 4 bases at J, with 22 bases between. CDR1 SNHLY and CDR2 FYNNEI come from the germline V gene. There are 16 residues in the CDR3. This chain's CDR3 is CATTRSMDSSNEKLFF. In DNA, the CDR3 is TGTGCCACCACCCGATCAATGGACAGTAGTAATGAAAAACTGTTTTTT.

V and J are TRBV15 and TRBJ2-3; 7 nucleotides align to TRBD2. Trimming removed 3 bases from V and 2 bases from J; junction bases left unmatched: 2. This CDR3 region has 14 residues. Germline CDR1 LNHNV, CDR2 YYDKDF (reference sequence). The CDR3 nucleotides are TGTGCCACCAGCAGGAGGGACTACACAGATACGCAGTATTTT. Translated, it gives CATSRRDYTDTQYF.

The rearrangement uses TRBV19 and TRBJ2-7, with D possibly being TRBD2 (5 bases). Trimming took 3 bases from V and 2 from J, leaving 14 bases between them. Germline CDR1 and CDR2: LNHDA and SQIVND (reference sequence). The CDR3 has 15 residues. This CDR3 is CASSIEGGLTYEQYF. The CDR3 DNA sequence: TGTGCCAGTAGTATTGAGGGCGGGCTAACCTACGAGCAGTACTTC. Supplemented by reference TRBV19 and TRBJ2-7, the full variable domain reads DGGITQSPKYLFRKEGQNVTLSCEQNLNHDAMYWYRQDPGQGLRLIYYSQIVNDFQKGDIAEGYSVSREKKESFPLTVTSAQKNPTAFYLCASSIEGGLTYEQYFGPGTRLTVT.

A single count supports this clone. The chain employs TRBV4-2 and TRBJ2-3, with D perhaps matching TRBD2 (5 bases). Germline values: CDR1 LGHNA, CDR2 YNFKEQ. Trimming pared 2 bases from V and 2 bases from J, leaving 14 bases between. The CDR3 spans 16 residues. For the CDR3, the DNA is TGTGCCAGCAGCCAACCGAAGCGGATGGACACAGATACGCAGTATTTT. Its translation: CASSQPKRMDTDTQYF.

This clone was detected a few times. V usage is TRBV29-1 and J usage is TRBJ1-2; D uncertain. This CDR3 contains 12 residues. CDR1 is SQVTM, CDR2 ANQGSEA, per germline. The V end was cut by 6 bases, the J end by 2 bases, with 10 bases between. The CDR3 DNA is TGCAGCGTCGCGACGGTCAACTATGGCTACACCTTC. It is translated as CSVATVNYGYTF.

This chain uses TRBV5-1 with TRBJ2-7; 7 positions match TRBD1. The CDR3 has 13 amino acids. In germline, CDR1 is SGHRS, CDR2 YFSETQ. V was pared by 2 bases and J by 2 bases, with 1 base of the junction left unmatched. In DNA, the CDR3 is TGCGCCAGCAGCTTAACAGGGGCCTACGAGCAGTACTTC. Protein: CASSLTGAYEQYF.

This clone was picked up one time. The V call is TRBV6-1, the J call TRBJ1-1; tentative D call: TRBD1 (6 bases). Trimming took off 1 base at V and 6 bases at J, with 24 bases between the two ends. Looked up from germline, CDR1 is MNHNS and CDR2 is SASEGT. CDR3 length equals 18 residues. CDR3 nucleotide sequence: TGTGCCAGCAGTGAAGAAGGAGCATGGATTAGGGGGTCCTCTGAAGCTTTCTTT. Amino acids: CASSEEGAWIRGSSEAFF.

The V call is TRBV6-5, the J call TRBJ2-7, with 9 bases aligning to TRBD1. V shed 0 bases, J shed 4 bases, and the junction held 7 bases outside the gene matches. CDR1 is MNHEY, CDR2 SVGAGI, per germline. The CDR3 runs 16 residues. This CDR3 reads CASSYSLPGQGYEQYF. CDR3 coding DNA: TGTGCCAGCAGTTACTCACTCCCCGGACAGGGGTACGAGCAGTACTTC.

This chain joins TRBV18 and TRBJ2-7; a weak D match, TRBD2 (5 bases). The CDR3 is 16 amino acids. The V end lost 0 bases, the J end lost 7 bases, and 19 bases lay between the germline ends. Germline-derived CDR1 and CDR2 are KGHSH and LQKENI. The CDR3 here is CASSPPKTYLGGEQYF. The CDR3 coding sequence is TGTGCCAGCTCACCACCGAAGACGTATCTCGGCGGGGAGCAGTACTTC. Looking up the rest from reference TRBV18 and TRBJ2-7 gives the full variable domain: NAGVMQNPRHLVRRRGQEARLRCSPMKGHSHVYWYRQLPEEGLKFMVYLQKENIIDESGMPKERFSAEFPKEGPSILRIQQVVRGDSAAYFCASSPPKTYLGGEQYFGPGTRLTVT.

The CDR3 is CASSSGQGDTEAFF. The CDR3 region has the DNA TGTGCCAGCAGCTCGGGACAGGGGGACACTGAAGCTTTCTTT. The genes are TRBV13 and TRBJ1-1; 11 bases line up with TRBD1. The germline CDR1 and CDR2 sequences are PRHDT and FYEKMQ (reference sequence). V lost 4 bases and J lost 3; bases outside the gene matches: 1. The CDR3 sequence is 14 residues long.

The chain uses TRBV29-1 and TRBJ2-3, with TRBD2 matching 7 bases. V lost 0 bases and J lost 4; bases outside the gene matches: 1. Germline CDR1 is SQVTM and CDR2 is ANQGSEA. The CDR3 spans 13 residues. CDR3 region: CSVEDREADTQYF. CDR3 coding DNA: TGCAGCGTTGAAGATCGGGAGGCAGATACGCAGTATTTT.

The V call is TRBV6-1, the J call TRBJ2-7, with unresolved D. V was trimmed by 3 bases and J by 4 bases, leaving 10 bases between them. This CDR3 spans 13 amino acids. The germline gives CDR1 MNHNS, CDR2 SASEGT. The CDR3 DNA reads TGTGCCAGCAGTGATTGGCCGGAGTACGAGCAGTACTTC. Its translation is CASSDWPEYEQYF.

The chain couples TRBV11-1 to TRBJ1-5; 7 nucleotides match TRBD1. Germline V gene sequence: CDR1 SGHAT, CDR2 FQDESV (reference sequence). The CDR3 is made up of 16 amino acids. Trimming removed 1 base from V and 7 bases from J; junction bases left unmatched: 10. The CDR3 protein is CASSLDGTEVAQPQHF. For the CDR3, the DNA is TGTGCCAGCAGCTTAGATGGGACAGAAGTGGCACAGCCCCAGCATTTT.